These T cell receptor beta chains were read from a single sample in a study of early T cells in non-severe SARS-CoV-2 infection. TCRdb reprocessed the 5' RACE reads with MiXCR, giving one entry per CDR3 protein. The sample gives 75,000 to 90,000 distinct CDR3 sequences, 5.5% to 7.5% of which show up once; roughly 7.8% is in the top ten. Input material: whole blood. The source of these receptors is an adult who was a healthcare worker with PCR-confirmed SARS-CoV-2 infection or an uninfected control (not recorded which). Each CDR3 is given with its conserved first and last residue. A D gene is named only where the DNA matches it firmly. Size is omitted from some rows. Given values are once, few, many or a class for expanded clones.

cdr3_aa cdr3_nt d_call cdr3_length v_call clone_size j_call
CASSLNGLAGILSEQFF TGTGCCAGCAGCTTAAACGGACTAGCGGGGATCCTCTCTGAGCAGTTCTTC TRBD2 17 TRBV11-2 many TRBJ2-1
CASSLGQNQPQHF TGTGCCAGCAGTTTAGGACAGAATCAGCCCCAGCATTTT NA 13 TRBV12-3/TRBV12-4 few TRBJ1-5
CASTEAQFSYEQYF TGTGCCAGCACTGAGGCCCAGTTTTCCTACGAGCAGTACTTC NA 14 TRBV11-2 few TRBJ2-7
CASSPDRTPGEQYF TGTGCCAGCTCACCGGACAGGACCCCCGGTGAGCAGTACTTC TRBD1 14 TRBV18 few TRBJ2-7
CASRDATGANTEAFF TGTGCCAGCAGGGATGCGACAGGGGCTAACACTGAAGCTTTCTTT TRBD1 15 TRBV27 many TRBJ1-1
CASSLNRAVEQYF TGTGCCAGCAGCCTCAACAGGGCGGTCGAGCAGTACTTC NA 13 TRBV3-1 NA TRBJ2-7
CSARRGAADTQYF TGCAGTGCTAGGAGGGGCGCGGCAGATACGCAGTATTTT NA 13 TRBV20-1 NA TRBJ2-3
CASRQQGAWAYGYTF TGTGCCAGCAGACAACAGGGGGCATGGGCTTATGGCTACACCTTC TRBD1 15 TRBV3-1 few TRBJ1-2
CASSLVLDSSGYTF TGTGCCAGCAGCTTAGTCCTGGATAGCAGTGGCTACACCTTC NA 14 TRBV7-9 many TRBJ1-2
CASVPPQGLSGNTIYF TGTGCCAGCGTACCCCCGCAGGGCCTCTCTGGAAACACCATATATTTT NA 16 TRBV2 many TRBJ1-3
CSARGDFTRHTDTQYF TGCAGTGCTAGAGGGGACTTCACGAGACACACAGATACGCAGTATTTT NA 16 TRBV20-1 NA TRBJ2-3
CASSPVDYGYTF TGTGCCAGCAGTCCCGTGGACTATGGCTACACCTTC NA 12 TRBV12-3/TRBV12-4 many TRBJ1-2
CASSSNTGELFF TGCGCCAGCAGCTCAAACACCGGGGAGCTGTTTTTT NA 12 TRBV5-1 many TRBJ2-2
CSVEVSYRTDTQYF TGCAGCGTTGAAGTCTCTTACCGCACAGATACGCAGTATTTT NA 14 TRBV29-1 NA TRBJ2-3
CASSQQGRDGYTF TGTGCCAGCAGCCAACAGGGCCGTGATGGCTACACCTTC NA 13 TRBV14 few TRBJ1-2
CASSPTGRGSNQPQHF TGTGCCAGTAGCCCGACAGGGCGAGGGAGCAATCAGCCCCAGCATTTT TRBD1 16 TRBV19 many TRBJ1-5
CSAKTYSTYEQYF TGCAGTGCGAAAACATACAGTACCTACGAGCAGTACTTC NA 13 TRBV20-1 NA TRBJ2-7
CSSGGNNSPLHF TGCAGTTCTGGGGGGAATAATTCACCCCTCCACTTT NA 12 TRBV20-1 many TRBJ1-6
CASSYAGTGGEQYF TGTGCCAGCAGTTACGCCGGGACAGGTGGCGAGCAGTACTTC TRBD1 14 TRBV6-5 few TRBJ2-7
CASSFDLFGTQYF TGTGCCAGCAGTTTTGACCTTTTCGGGACCCAGTACTTC NA 13 TRBV12-3/TRBV12-4 few TRBJ2-5
CASSLGWPSETQYF TGCGCCAGCAGCCTAGGATGGCCCTCGGAGACCCAGTACTTC NA 14 TRBV5-1 NA TRBJ2-5
CASSSHRELNEKLFF TGTGCCAGCAGCTCCCACAGGGAATTGAATGAAAAACTGTTTTTT NA 15 TRBV11-2 many TRBJ1-4
CASSPQTYEQYF TGTGCCAGCAGCCCCCAGACCTACGAGCAGTACTTC NA 12 TRBV6-6 many TRBJ2-7
CASSVGTGNEQFF TGTGCCAGCAGCGTAGGGACAGGGAATGAGCAGTTCTTC TRBD1 13 TRBV9 many TRBJ2-1
CASSLNGGHTQPQHF TGTGCCAGCAGTTTAAATGGGGGGCACACTCAGCCCCAGCATTTT NA 15 TRBV27 many TRBJ1-5
CAISQAGGAGEQYF TGTGCCATCAGCCAAGCGGGAGGCGCCGGGGAGCAGTACTTC TRBD2 14 TRBV10-3 few TRBJ2-7
CAWSKGQGSYNEQFF TGTGCCTGGAGTAAAGGGCAGGGTTCCTACAATGAGCAGTTCTTC NA 15 TRBV30 few TRBJ2-1
CASSLLAGDILASNQPQHF TGTGCCAGCAGCTTATTGGCAGGCGACATCCTGGCTAGCAATCAGCCCCAGCATTTT NA 19 TRBV7-8 many TRBJ1-5
CASSQDWESEQFF TGTGCCAGCAGCCAAGATTGGGAGAGTGAGCAGTTCTTC NA 13 TRBV14 many TRBJ2-1
CASSPRTGGATRNYGYTF TGCGCCAGCAGCCCACGGACAGGGGGCGCAACAAGGAATTATGGCTACACCTTC TRBD1 18 TRBV5-1 NA TRBJ1-2
CASSFGGGAGKTQYF TGTGCCAGCAGCTTTGGCGGGGGGGCCGGAAAGACCCAGTACTTC TRBD2 15 TRBV7-6 NA TRBJ2-5
CASSGGPYNQPQHF TGTGCCAGCAGCGGGGGACCGTACAATCAGCCCCAGCATTTT NA 14 TRBV9 NA TRBJ1-5
CASSLGAGRGSTEAFF TGCGCCAGCAGCTTGGGAGCGGGGCGGGGAAGCACTGAAGCTTTCTTT NA 16 TRBV5-1 many TRBJ1-1
CASSGLWGFDTQYF TGTGCCAGCAGTGGACTCTGGGGATTCGATACGCAGTATTTT NA 14 TRBV7-6 NA TRBJ2-3
CASSQDGRGLADTQYF TGTGCCAGCAGCCAAGATGGACGAGGGTTGGCAGATACGCAGTATTTT NA 16 TRBV4-2 many TRBJ2-3
CASRGTATGELFF TGTGCCAGCAGAGGGACAGCCACCGGGGAGCTGTTTTTT TRBD1 13 TRBV28 many TRBJ2-2
CASSQELAGSYNEQFF TGCGCCAGCAGCCAAGAACTAGCCGGTTCCTACAATGAGCAGTTCTTC NA 16 TRBV4-3 many TRBJ2-1
CAIRPGHRGGHGEQYF TGTGCCATCAGGCCCGGTCATCGGGGGGGCCACGGTGAGCAGTACTTC TRBD2 16 TRBV10-3 NA TRBJ2-7
CASSLSQQSYGYTF TGTGCCAGCAGCTTAAGTCAACAGAGCTATGGCTACACCTTC NA 14 TRBV7-9 many TRBJ1-2
CASSVGTVNNSPLHF TGTGCCAGCAGCGTTGGCACAGTCAATAATTCACCCCTCCACTTT NA 15 TRBV9 many TRBJ1-6
CASSFYRGGYNEQFF TGTGCCAGCAGTTTCTACCGGGGGGGTTACAATGAGCAGTTCTTC TRBD2 15 TRBV27 NA TRBJ2-1
CASRAGSGYGYTF TGTGCCAGCAGGGCAGGTTCGGGCTATGGCTACACCTTC NA 13 TRBV2 many TRBJ1-2
CASRRQAQETQYF TGTGCCAGCAGACGACAGGCCCAAGAGACCCAGTACTTC NA 13 TRBV28 few TRBJ2-5
CSVEWGIGNTIYF TGCAGCGTTGAATGGGGAATTGGAAACACCATATATTTT NA 13 TRBV29-1 few TRBJ1-3
CASSPHGRGAKNIQYF TGTGCCAGCAGTCCCCACGGGAGAGGAGCCAAAAACATTCAGTACTTC NA 16 TRBV6-2/TRBV6-3 few TRBJ2-4
CASSQEVWNEQFF TGCGCCAGCAGCCAAGAAGTTTGGAATGAGCAGTTCTTC NA 13 TRBV4-3 few TRBJ2-1
CSVTIPPGQSLRYF TGCAGCGTAACCATCCCTCCGGGACAGAGTCTGCGGTACTTC TRBD1 14 TRBV29-1 NA TRBJ2-5
CASSYPSAPTQFF TGTGCCAGCAGTTACCCCTCAGCGCCCACTCAGTTCTTC NA 13 TRBV6-2/TRBV6-3 NA TRBJ2-1
CASTRAGYYEQYF TGTGCCAGCACCCGAGCGGGCTACTACGAGCAGTACTTC NA 13 TRBV6-2/TRBV6-3 NA TRBJ2-7
CAWSVPVTNEKLFF TGTGCCTGGAGTGTACCCGTGACTAATGAAAAACTGTTTTTT NA 14 TRBV30 few TRBJ1-4
CASSLARDTAYEQYF TGTGCCAGCAGCTTAGCAAGAGACACCGCCTACGAGCAGTACTTC NA 15 TRBV11-2 NA TRBJ2-7
CASSVGEGYTF TGTGCCAGCAGCGTAGGAGAGGGCTACACCTTC NA 11 TRBV9 many TRBJ1-2
CASSLGDNSGNTIYF TGCGCCAGCAGCTTGGGTGACAACTCTGGAAACACCATATATTTT NA 15 TRBV5-1 few TRBJ1-3
CSVEQANTGELFF TGCAGCGTTGAACAGGCGAACACCGGGGAGCTGTTTTTT NA 13 TRBV29-1 many TRBJ2-2